This TCR beta chain was captured by sequencing in a study of blood T cell repertoires in COVID-19. Enrollment of patients from Seattle took place during active infection, with longitudinal follow-up. In the source study's methods: Reference gene primer amplification gave estimated nucleated cell counts. Produced via immunoSEQ multiplex PCR; TCRdb's table is partial and in-frame only. The D gene and trimming were derived from the DNA, and the V and J assignments and clone size from that table. Of about 270,000 clones in the sample, more than 85% are singletons; the top ten hold 2.5% to 3%. Looked up from germline, CDR1 is MNHNY and CDR2 is SVGAGI (reference sequence). This CDR3 is built from 15 residues. The J segment lost 7 bases and the V segment lost 0 bases, leaving 9 bases of the junction unmatched.

The chain carries TRBV6-6 and TRBJ2-7, with 7 bases fitting TRBD1. The TCR originated in a person aged 18 to 29 with COVID-19, enrolled during active disease. Sequencing input: peripheral blood. CDR3 residues: CASSYSLGQVAEQYF. As DNA, the CDR3 is TGTGCCAGCAGTTACTCACTAGGACAGGTCGCGGAGCAGTACTTC.